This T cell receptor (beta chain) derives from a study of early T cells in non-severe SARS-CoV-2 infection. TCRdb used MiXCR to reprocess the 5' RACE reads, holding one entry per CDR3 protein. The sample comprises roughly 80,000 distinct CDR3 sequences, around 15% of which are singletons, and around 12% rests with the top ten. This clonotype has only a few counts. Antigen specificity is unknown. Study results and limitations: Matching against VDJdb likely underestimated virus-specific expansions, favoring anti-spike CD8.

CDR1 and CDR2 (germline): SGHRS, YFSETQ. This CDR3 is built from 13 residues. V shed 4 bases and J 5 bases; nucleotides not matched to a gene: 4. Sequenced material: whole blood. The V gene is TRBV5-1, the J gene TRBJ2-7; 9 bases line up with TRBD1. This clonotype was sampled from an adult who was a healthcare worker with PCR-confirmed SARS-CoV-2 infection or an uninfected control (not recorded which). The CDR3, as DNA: TGCGCCAGCAGCCTTCGGACAGGGGACGAGCAGTACTTC. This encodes CASSLRTGDEQYF. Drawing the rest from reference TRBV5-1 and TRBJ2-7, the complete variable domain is KAGVTQTPRYLIKTRGQQVTLSCSPISGHRSVSWYQQTPGQGLQFLFEYFSETQRNKGNFPGRFSGRQFSNSRSEMNVSTLELGDSALYLCASSLRTGDEQYFGPGTRLTVT.